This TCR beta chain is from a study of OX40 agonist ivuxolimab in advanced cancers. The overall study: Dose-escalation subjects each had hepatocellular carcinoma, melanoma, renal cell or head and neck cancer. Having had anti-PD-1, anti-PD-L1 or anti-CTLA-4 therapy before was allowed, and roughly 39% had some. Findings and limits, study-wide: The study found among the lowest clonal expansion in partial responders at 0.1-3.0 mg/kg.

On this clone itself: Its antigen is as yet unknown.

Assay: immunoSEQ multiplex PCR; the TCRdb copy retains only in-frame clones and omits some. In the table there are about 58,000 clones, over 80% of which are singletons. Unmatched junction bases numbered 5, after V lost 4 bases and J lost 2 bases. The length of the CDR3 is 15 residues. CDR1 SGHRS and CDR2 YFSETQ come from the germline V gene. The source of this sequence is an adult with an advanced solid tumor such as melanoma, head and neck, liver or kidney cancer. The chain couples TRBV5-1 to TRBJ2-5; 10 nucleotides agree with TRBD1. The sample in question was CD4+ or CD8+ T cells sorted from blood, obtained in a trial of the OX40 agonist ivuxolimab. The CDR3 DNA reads TGCGCCAGCAGCATGGGGACAGGGGTACAAGAGACCCAGTACTTC. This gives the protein CASSMGTGVQETQYF.